These T cell receptor beta chains were read from a single sample in a study of cytomegalovirus exposure and HLA in healthy donors. The repertoire was sequenced with immunoSEQ multiplex PCR; TCRdb's copy has only in-frame clones and lacks some. Recorded here are 65,000 to 95,000 clones; the top ten clones represent approximately 4.3%. Sequenced: PBMCs. The receptors were gathered from a man aged 25-40 years in good health and CMV-seronegative. Both conserved end residues are part of each CDR3. The order of the fields is CDR3 length, clone size, J gene, V gene, D gene, CDR3 protein, CDR3 DNA. A D gene is named only where the DNA matches it firmly. Clone size is shown for a subset of rows, as once, few, many or a class of expanded clone.

14 . TRBJ2-3 TRBV27 TRBD2 CASSLSVGLYTQYF TGTGCCAGCAGTTTATCGGTGGGACTATATACGCAGTATTTT
15 . TRBJ2-7 TRBV7-2 TRBD1 CASSLGDRASYEQYF TGTGCCAGCAGCTTAGGGGACAGGGCCTCCTACGAGCAGTACTTC
13 . TRBJ2-7 TRBV4-2 . CASSQQLAYEQYF TGTGCCAGCAGCCAACAACTAGCCTACGAGCAGTACTTC
13 . TRBJ1-5 TRBV7-6 . CASSLDNNQPQHF TGTGCCAGCAGCTTAGACAACAATCAGCCCCAGCATTTT
18 . TRBJ1-4 TRBV4-1 TRBD1 CASSRWDRPVILHEKLFF TGCGCCAGCAGCCGATGGGACAGGCCGGTAATACTTCATGAAAAACTGTTTTTT
14 . TRBJ2-3 TRBV7-6 TRBD1 CASTRGPGTDTQYF TGTGCCAGCACCAGGGGGCCGGGCACAGATACGCAGTATTTT
13 . TRBJ2-1 TRBV19 TRBD2 CASRAGAANEQFF TGTGCCAGTCGAGCGGGAGCAGCCAATGAGCAGTTCTTC
16 . TRBJ2-3 TRBV5-1 TRBD2 CASSLGTSGSTDTQYF TGCGCCAGCAGCTTGGGGACTAGCGGTTCCACAGATACGCAGTATTTT
14 medium-sized TRBJ1-5 TRBV6-1 . CASSEGQGNQPQHF TGTGCCAGCAGTGAAGGACAGGGCAATCAGCCCCAGCATTTT
12 . TRBJ2-1 TRBV19 . CATLTQGDEQFF TGTGCCACCCTCACCCAGGGTGATGAGCAGTTCTTC
17 . TRBJ1-2 TRBV15 . CATSRGTAQVANYGYTF TGTGCCACCAGCAGAGGCACAGCACAAGTAGCTAACTATGGCTACACCTTC
19 . TRBJ2-3 TRBV4-1 TRBD2 CASSLPGLAGGPRSDTQYF TGCGCCAGCAGCCTTCCGGGACTAGCGGGAGGGCCTCGGTCAGATACGCAGTATTTT
11 . TRBJ2-1 TRBV20-1 . CSLVSYNEQFF TGCAGTCTCGTTTCCTACAATGAGCAGTTCTTC
16 . TRBJ1-1 TRBV4-1 . CASSQAPPRANTEAFF TGCGCCAGCAGCCAAGCCCCTCCGCGGGCAAACACTGAAGCTTTCTTT
16 . TRBJ2-3 TRBV5-1 TRBD2 CASSLGLAGGADTQYF TGCGCCAGCAGCTTGGGACTAGCGGGAGGAGCGGATACGCAGTATTTT
16 . TRBJ2-1 TRBV5-1 TRBD2 CASSLGLADTRDEQFF TGCGCCAGCAGCTTGGGACTAGCGGACACGAGGGATGAGCAGTTCTTC
15 . TRBJ2-3 TRBV19 . CASSPRVGFTDTQYF TGTGCCAGTAGTCCTCGGGTCGGGTTTACAGATACGCAGTATTTT
14 . TRBJ2-3 TRBV7-9 TRBD2 CASRLTSGTDTQYF TGTGCCAGCAGGTTGACTAGCGGCACAGATACGCAGTATTTT
15 . TRBJ2-2 TRBV29-1 TRBD1 CSVVVSQGQGYELFF TGCAGCGTTGTCGTGTCCCAGGGACAGGGATATGAGCTGTTTTTT
14 . TRBJ1-4 TRBV9 TRBD1 CASSADRGDEKLFF TGTGCCAGCAGCGCGGACAGGGGGGATGAAAAACTGTTTTTT
15 . TRBJ2-7 TRBV6-1 TRBD1 CASTDRDRRPYEQYF TGTGCCAGCACGGACCGGGACAGGAGACCCTACGAGCAGTACTTC
16 . TRBJ2-2 TRBV6-5 TRBD2 CASSYSAGANTGELFF TGTGCCAGCAGTTACTCGGCGGGGGCGAACACCGGGGAGCTGTTTTTT
14 . TRBJ2-5 TRBV9 . CASSRSSAQETQYF TGTGCCAGCAGCCGCTCTAGCGCACAAGAGACTCAGTACTTC
15 . TRBJ2-7 TRBV7-2 TRBD2 CASSLRREVIEEQYF TGTGCCAGCAGCTTAAGGCGGGAGGTTATAGAGGAGCAGTACTTC
17 . TRBJ2-1 TRBV5-1 TRBD2 CASSFTSGGAGYNEQFF TGCGCCAGCAGCTTTACCAGCGGGGGGGCGGGGTACAATGAGCAGTTCTTC
17 . TRBJ2-7 TRBV27 . CASSHRVVAGDSYEQYF TGTGCCAGCAGTCACAGGGTGGTGGCGGGAGACTCCTACGAGCAGTACTTC
11 . TRBJ1-1 TRBV27 . CASNHGVEAFF TGTGCCAGCAACCACGGAGTTGAAGCTTTCTTT
14 . TRBJ2-1 TRBV11-2 . CASSLVTPYNEQFF TGTGCCAGCAGCTTAGTAACTCCCTACAATGAGCAGTTCTTC
16 . TRBJ2-3 TRBV11-3 TRBD2 CASSSTTGGRPYTQYF TGTGCCAGCAGCTCCACGACGGGGGGGCGCCCATATACGCAGTATTTT
17 . TRBJ2-1 TRBV9 TRBD1 CASSAHERTGYANEQFF TGTGCCAGCAGCGCCCACGAGCGGACAGGGTATGCCAATGAGCAGTTCTTC
14 . TRBJ2-3 TRBV6-5 TRBD1 CASSRDRGTDTQYF TGTGCCAGCAGTCGGGACAGGGGAACAGATACGCAGTATTTT
16 . TRBJ2-3 TRBV10-3 TRBD2 CAILRRLAGGRDTQYF TGTGCCATCTTACGGAGACTAGCGGGGGGCAGAGATACGCAGTATTTT
14 . TRBJ1-1 TRBV2 . CASRFSLGGTEAFF TGTGCCAGCAGGTTTTCTCTAGGGGGCACTGAAGCTTTCTTT
14 . TRBJ2-7 TRBV19 TRBD1 CASSARDRYYEQYF TGTGCCAGTAGTGCCCGGGACAGGTACTACGAGCAGTACTTC
19 . TRBJ1-4 TRBV19 . CASSIPPDSEAAANEKLFF TGTGCCAGTAGTATACCCCCGGATTCGGAAGCCGCGGCTAATGAAAAACTGTTTTTT
16 . TRBJ2-1 TRBV5-1 TRBD1 CASSPIPGQGWDEQFF TGCGCCAGCAGCCCAATACCCGGACAGGGGTGGGATGAGCAGTTCTTC
14 . TRBJ2-1 TRBV13 TRBD2 CASSFGLAGTEQFF TGTGCCAGCAGCTTTGGGTTAGCGGGAACTGAGCAGTTCTTC
13 . TRBJ2-3 TRBV5-1 . CASRQGSIDTQYF TGCGCCAGCAGACAGGGTTCTATAGATACGCAGTATTTT
13 . TRBJ1-1 TRBV7-3 . CASSLHIYTEAFF TGTGCCAGCAGCCTCCACATATACACTGAAGCTTTCTTT
17 . TRBJ1-6 TRBV27 TRBD1 CASSLLNSGGQVAPLHF TGTGCCAGCAGTTTACTCAATTCGGGGGGACAGGTCGCTCCCCTCCACTTT
15 . TRBJ2-3 TRBV4-2 . CASSPGQGGTDTQYF TGTGCCAGCAGCCCTGGACAGGGAGGGACAGATACGCAGTATTTT
12 . TRBJ2-7 TRBV29-1 . CSVGGSAYEQYF TGCAGCGTTGGAGGGAGCGCCTACGAGCAGTACTTC